This T cell receptor (beta chain) stems from a study of PD-1 blockade in classical Hodgkin lymphoma. Here immunoSEQ multiplex PCR was the method, and the copy in TCRdb shows in-frame clones only, minus some. The table has about 30,000 clones, 85% to 90% seen once; the top ten hold about 2.3%. There was relapse after autologous stem cell transplantation in every patient, and there was variation in brentuximab vedotin exposure. Thawed PBMCs were the source of CD4+ T cells, purified by magnetic negative selection. J was trimmed by 9 bases and V by 5 bases; bases with no gene match: 17. In germline, CDR1 is SGHTA, CDR2 FQGNSA. The length of the CDR3 is 17 residues.

This chain uses TRBV7-2 with TRBJ2-1, with TRBD1 identical over 9 bases. Here the sequenced sample was CD4+ T cells from blood, taken at baseline. This TCR derives from a human donor with classical Hodgkin lymphoma. The CDR3 DNA sequence: TGTGCCAGCAGCCCGCCGGGGACAGGGACCCGAGGCGGTGAGCAGTTCTTC. This gives the protein CASSPPGTGTRGGEQFF.